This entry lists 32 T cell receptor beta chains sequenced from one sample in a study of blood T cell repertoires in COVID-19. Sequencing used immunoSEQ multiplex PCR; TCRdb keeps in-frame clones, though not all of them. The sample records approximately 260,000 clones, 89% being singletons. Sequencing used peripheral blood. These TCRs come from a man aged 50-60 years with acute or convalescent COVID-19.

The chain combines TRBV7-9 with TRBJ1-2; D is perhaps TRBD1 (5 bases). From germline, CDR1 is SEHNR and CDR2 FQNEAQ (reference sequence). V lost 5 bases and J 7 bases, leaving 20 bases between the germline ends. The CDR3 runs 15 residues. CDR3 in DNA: TGTGCCAGCAGCCCCCAGACAGATCAAACCTCTGGCTACACCTTC. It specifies CASSPQTDQTSGYTF.

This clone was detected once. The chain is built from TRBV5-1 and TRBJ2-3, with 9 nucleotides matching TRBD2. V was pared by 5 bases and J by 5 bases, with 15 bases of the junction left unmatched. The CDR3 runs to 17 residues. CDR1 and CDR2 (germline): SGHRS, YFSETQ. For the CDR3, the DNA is TGCGCCAGCAGATCCCTAGAAGCGGGGGGACTAAAAGATACGCAGTATTTT. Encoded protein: CASRSLEAGGLKDTQYF.

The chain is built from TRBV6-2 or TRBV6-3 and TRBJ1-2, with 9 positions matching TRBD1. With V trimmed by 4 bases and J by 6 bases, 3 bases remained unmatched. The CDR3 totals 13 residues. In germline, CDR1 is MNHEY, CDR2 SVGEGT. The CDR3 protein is CASSFGQGNGYTF. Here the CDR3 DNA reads TGTGCCAGCAGTTTCGGACAGGGGAATGGCTACACCTTC.

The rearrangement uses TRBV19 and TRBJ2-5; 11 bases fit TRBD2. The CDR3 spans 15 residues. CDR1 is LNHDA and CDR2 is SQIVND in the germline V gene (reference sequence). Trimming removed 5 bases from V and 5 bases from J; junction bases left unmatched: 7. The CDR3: CASSRASGGLETQYF. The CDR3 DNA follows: TGTGCCAGTAGTCGGGCTAGCGGGGGGCTCGAGACCCAGTACTTC.

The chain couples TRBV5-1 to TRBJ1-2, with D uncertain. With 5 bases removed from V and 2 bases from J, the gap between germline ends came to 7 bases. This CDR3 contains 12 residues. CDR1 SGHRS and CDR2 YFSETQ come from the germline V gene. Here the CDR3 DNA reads TGCGCCAGCAGGGCCCAGAACTATGGCTACACCTTC. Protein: CASRAQNYGYTF.

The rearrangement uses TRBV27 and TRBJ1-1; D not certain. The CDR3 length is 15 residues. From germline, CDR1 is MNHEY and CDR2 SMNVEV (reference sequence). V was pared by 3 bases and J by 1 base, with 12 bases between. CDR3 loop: CASSFGAGRNTEAFF. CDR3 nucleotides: TGTGCCAGCAGTTTCGGTGCGGGCAGGAACACTGAAGCTTTCTTT.

In nucleotides, the CDR3 is TGTGCCAGCAGTGAAGAGTCAGGGCCCCTTGAAGCTTTCTTT. Translating gives CASSEESGPLEAFF. This chain uses TRBV2 with TRBJ1-1; D might be TRBD1 (5 bases). The CDR3 sequence is 14 residues long. Germline CDR1 reads SNHLY; CDR2 reads FYNNEI. Trimming cost V 1 base and J 7 bases, with 13 bases left between them.

The CDR3 DNA sequence: TGCGCCAGCAGCTTATCCCAGGGGACGTATTCACCCCTCCACTTT. It specifies CASSLSQGTYSPLHF. V is TRBV5-1 and J is TRBJ1-6; TRBD1 might be the D (6 bases). CDR3 length: 15 amino acids. Germline loops: CDR1 SGHRS, CDR2 YFSETQ. The V end was cut by 2 bases, the J end by 8 bases, with 14 bases between.

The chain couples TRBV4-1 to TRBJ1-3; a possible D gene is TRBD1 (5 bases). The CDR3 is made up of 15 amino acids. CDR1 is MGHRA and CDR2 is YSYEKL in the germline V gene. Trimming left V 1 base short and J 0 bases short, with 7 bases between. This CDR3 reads CASSQGGGSGNTIYF. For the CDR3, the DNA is TGCGCCAGCAGCCAAGGGGGGGGCTCTGGAAACACCATATATTTT.

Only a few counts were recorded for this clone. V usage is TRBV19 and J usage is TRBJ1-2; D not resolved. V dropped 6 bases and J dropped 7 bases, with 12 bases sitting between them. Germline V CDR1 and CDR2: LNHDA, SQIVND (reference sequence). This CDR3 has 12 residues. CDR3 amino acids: CASRPSEGGYTF. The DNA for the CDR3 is TGTGCCAGTAGACCCTCGGAGGGTGGCTACACCTTC. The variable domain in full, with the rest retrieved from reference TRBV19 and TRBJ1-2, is DGGITQSPKYLFRKEGQNVTLSCEQNLNHDAMYWYRQDPGQGLRLIYYSQIVNDFQKGDIAEGYSVSREKKESFPLTVTSAQKNPTAFYLCASRPSEGGYTFGSGTRLTVV.

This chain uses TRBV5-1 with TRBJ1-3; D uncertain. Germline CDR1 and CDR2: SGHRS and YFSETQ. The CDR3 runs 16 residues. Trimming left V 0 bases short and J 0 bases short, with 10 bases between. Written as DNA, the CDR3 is TGCGCCAGCAGCTTGGGAGCGCCCAACTCTGGAAACACCATATATTTT. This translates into CASSLGAPNSGNTIYF. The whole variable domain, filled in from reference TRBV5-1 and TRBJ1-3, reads KAGVTQTPRYLIKTRGQQVTLSCSPISGHRSVSWYQQTPGQGLQFLFEYFSETQRNKGNFPGRFSGRQFSNSRSEMNVSTLELGDSALYLCASSLGAPNSGNTIYFGEGSWLTVV.

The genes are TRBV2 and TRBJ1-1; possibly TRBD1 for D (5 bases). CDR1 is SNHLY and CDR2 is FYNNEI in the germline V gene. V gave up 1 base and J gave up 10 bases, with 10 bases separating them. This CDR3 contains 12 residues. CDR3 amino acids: CASSEDLGGAFF. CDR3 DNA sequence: TGTGCCAGCAGTGAAGACCTCGGGGGAGCTTTCTTT.

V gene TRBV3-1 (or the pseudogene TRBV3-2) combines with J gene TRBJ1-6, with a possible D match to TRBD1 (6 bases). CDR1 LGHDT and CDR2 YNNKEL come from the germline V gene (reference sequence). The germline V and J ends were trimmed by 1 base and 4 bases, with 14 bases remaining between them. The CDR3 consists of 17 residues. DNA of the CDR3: TGTGCCAGCAGCCAAGGTTCCGGGACACAGTATAATTCACCCCTCCACTTT. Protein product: CASSQGSGTQYNSPLHF.

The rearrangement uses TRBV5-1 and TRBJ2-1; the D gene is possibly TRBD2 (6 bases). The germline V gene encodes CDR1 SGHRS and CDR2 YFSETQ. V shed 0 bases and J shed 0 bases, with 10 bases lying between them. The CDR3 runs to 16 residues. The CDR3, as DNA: TGCGCCAGCAGCTTGGTGGTCGGGAGCTCCTACAATGAGCAGTTCTTC. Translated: CASSLVVGSSYNEQFF.

CDR3 protein: CASSHRREGDTQYF. The CDR3 region has the DNA TGTGCCAGCAGCCACCGCCGGGAGGGAGATACGCAGTATTTT. The chain combines TRBV11-2 with TRBJ2-3; TRBD2 aligns across 8 bases. The V gene end was trimmed by 5 bases and the J gene end by 5 bases; junction bases not matched to a gene: 6. There are 14 residues in the CDR3. Germline CDR1 SGHAT, CDR2 FQNNGV. Looking up the rest from reference TRBV11-2 and TRBJ2-3 gives the full variable domain: EAGVAQSPRYKIIEKRQSVAFWCNPISGHATLYWYQQILGQGPKLLIQFQNNGVVDDSQLPKDRFSAERLKGVDSTLKIQPAKLEDSAVYLCASSHRREGDTQYFGPGTRLTVL.

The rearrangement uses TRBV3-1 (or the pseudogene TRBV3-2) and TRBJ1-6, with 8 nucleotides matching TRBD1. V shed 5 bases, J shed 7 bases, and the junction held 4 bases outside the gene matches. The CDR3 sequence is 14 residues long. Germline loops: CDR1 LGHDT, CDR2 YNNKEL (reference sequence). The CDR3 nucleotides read TGTGCCAGCAGCTGGACAGGGTGGAATTCACCCCTCCACTTT. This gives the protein CASSWTGWNSPLHF.

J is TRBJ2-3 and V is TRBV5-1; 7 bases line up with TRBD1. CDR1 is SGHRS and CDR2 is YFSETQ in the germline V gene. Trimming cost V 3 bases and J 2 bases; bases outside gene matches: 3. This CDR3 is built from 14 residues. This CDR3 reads CASSSTGTTDTQYF. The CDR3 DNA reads TGCGCCAGCAGCTCGACAGGGACCACAGATACGCAGTATTTT.

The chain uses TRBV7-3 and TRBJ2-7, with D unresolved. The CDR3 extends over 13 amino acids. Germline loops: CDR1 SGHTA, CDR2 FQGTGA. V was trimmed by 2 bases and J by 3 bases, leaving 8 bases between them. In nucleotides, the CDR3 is TGTGCCAGCAGCTTATCGGGTAGCTACGAGCAGTACTTC. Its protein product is CASSLSGSYEQYF.

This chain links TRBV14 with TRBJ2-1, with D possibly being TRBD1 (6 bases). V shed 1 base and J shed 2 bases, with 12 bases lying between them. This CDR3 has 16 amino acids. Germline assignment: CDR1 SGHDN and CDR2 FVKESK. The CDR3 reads CASSQGGGVPYNEQFF. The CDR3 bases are TGTGCCAGCAGCCAAGGAGGGGGAGTGCCCTACAATGAGCAGTTCTTC.

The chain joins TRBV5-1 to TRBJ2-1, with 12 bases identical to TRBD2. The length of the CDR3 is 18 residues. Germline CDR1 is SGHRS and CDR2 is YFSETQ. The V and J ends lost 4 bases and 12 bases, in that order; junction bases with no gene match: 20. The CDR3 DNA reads TGCGCCAGCAGCCAAACCATACTAGCGGGGGGTAATTCATTGGGGCAGTTCTTC. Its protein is CASSQTILAGGNSLGQFF.

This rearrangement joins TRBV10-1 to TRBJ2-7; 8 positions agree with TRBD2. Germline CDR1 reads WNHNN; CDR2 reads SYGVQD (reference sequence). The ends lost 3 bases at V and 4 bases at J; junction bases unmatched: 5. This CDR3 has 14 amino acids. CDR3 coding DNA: TGCGCCAGCAGTGAAGGTCCGGGGGGGTACGAGCAGTACTTC. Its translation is CASSEGPGGYEQYF.

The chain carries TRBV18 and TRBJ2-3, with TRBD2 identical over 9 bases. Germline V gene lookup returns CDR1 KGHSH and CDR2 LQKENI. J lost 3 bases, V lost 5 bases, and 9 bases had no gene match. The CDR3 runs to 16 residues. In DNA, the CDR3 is TGTGCCAGCTCATCCAAAAGCGGGGGGACTACAGATACGCAGTATTTT. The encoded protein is CASSSKSGGTTDTQYF.

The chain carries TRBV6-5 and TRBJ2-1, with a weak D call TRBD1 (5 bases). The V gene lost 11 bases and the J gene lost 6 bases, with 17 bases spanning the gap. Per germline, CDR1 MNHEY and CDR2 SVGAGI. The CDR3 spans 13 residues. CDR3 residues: CAAPDRLLNEQFF. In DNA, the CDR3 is TGTGCCGCCCCCGACAGATTACTCAATGAGCAGTTCTTC.

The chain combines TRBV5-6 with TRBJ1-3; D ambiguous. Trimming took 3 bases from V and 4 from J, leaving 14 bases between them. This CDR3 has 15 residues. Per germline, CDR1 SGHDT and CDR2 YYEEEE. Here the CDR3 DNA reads TGTGCCAGCAGCTGGAGGGAGTTGTCCGGAAACACCATATATTTT. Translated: CASSWRELSGNTIYF. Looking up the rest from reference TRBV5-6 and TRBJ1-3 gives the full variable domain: DAGVTQSPTHLIKTRGQQVTLRCSPKSGHDTVSWYQQALGQGPQFIFQYYEEEERQRGNFPDRFSGHQFPNYSSELNVNALLLGDSALYLCASSWRELSGNTIYFGEGSWLTVV.

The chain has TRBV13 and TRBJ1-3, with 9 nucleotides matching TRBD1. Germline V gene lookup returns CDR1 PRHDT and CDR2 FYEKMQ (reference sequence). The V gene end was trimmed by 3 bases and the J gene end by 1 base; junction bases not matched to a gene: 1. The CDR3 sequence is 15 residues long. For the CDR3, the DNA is TGTGCCAGCAGCTTGACAGGGGGATCTGGAAACACCATATATTTT. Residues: CASSLTGGSGNTIYF.

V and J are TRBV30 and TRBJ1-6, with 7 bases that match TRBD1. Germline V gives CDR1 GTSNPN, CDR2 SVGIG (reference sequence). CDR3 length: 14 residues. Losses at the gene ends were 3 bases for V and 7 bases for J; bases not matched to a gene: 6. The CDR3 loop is CAWRVGTENSPLHF. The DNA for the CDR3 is TGTGCCTGGAGGGTGGGGACAGAGAATTCACCCCTCCACTTT.

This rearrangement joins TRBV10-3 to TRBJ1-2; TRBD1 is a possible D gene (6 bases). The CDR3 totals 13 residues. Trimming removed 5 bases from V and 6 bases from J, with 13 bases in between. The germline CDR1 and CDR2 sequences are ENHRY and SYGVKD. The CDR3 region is CAISYREKDGYTF. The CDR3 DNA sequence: TGTGCCATCAGTTACAGGGAAAAGGATGGCTACACCTTC.

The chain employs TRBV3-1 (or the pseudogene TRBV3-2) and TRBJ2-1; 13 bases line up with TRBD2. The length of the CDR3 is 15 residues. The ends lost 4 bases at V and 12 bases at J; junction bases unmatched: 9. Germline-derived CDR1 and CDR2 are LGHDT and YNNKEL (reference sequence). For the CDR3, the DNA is TGTGCCAGCAGCCGGACTAGCGGGGGCAACCGGGGGCAGTTCTTC. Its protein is CASSRTSGGNRGQFF.

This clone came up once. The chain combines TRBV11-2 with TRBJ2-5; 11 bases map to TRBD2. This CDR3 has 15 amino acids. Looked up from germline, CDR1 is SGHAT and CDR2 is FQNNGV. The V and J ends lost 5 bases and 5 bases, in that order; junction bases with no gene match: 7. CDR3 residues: CASSPPVAGGETQYF. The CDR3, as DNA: TGTGCCAGCAGCCCACCCGTAGCGGGGGGGGAGACCCAGTACTTC. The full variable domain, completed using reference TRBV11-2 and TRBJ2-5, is EAGVAQSPRYKIIEKRQSVAFWCNPISGHATLYWYQQILGQGPKLLIQFQNNGVVDDSQLPKDRFSAERLKGVDSTLKIQPAKLEDSAVYLCASSPPVAGGETQYFGPGTRLLVL.

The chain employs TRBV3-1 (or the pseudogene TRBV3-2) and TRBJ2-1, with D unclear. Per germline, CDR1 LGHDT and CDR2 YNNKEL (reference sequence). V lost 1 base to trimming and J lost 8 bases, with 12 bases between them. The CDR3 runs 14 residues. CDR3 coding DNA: TGTGCCAGCAGCCAAGGGGTCATCCGGGATGAGCAGTTCTTC. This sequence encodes CASSQGVIRDEQFF.

The CDR3 DNA reads TGTGCCTGGAGAAGTTCCCGGAGGCAGCCCCAGCATTTT. It encodes CAWRSSRRQPQHF. V is TRBV30 and J is TRBJ1-5; D ambiguous. The V and J ends lost 3 bases and 7 bases respectively, with 13 bases between them. Germline loops: CDR1 GTSNPN, CDR2 SVGIG (reference sequence). The CDR3 extends over 13 amino acids.

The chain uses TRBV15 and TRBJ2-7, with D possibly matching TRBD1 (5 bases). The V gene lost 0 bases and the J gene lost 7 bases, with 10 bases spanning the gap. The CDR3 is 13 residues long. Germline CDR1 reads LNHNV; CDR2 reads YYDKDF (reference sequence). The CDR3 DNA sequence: TGTGCCACCAGCAGAGACAGGGTTGGGGAGCAGTACTTC. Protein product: CATSRDRVGEQYF.